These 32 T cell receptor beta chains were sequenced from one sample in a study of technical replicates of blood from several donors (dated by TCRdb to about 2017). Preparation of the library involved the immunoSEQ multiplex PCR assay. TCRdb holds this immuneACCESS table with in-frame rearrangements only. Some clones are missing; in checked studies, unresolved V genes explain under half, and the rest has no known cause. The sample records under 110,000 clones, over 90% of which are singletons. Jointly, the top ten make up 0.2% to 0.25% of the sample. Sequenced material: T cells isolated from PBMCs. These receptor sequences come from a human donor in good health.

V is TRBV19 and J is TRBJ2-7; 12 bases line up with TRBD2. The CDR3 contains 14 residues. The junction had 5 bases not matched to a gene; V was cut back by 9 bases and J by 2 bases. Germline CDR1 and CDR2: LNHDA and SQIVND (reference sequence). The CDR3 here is CASRLAGGTYEQYF. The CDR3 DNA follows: TGTGCCAGCAGGCTAGCGGGAGGGACCTACGAGCAGTACTTC.

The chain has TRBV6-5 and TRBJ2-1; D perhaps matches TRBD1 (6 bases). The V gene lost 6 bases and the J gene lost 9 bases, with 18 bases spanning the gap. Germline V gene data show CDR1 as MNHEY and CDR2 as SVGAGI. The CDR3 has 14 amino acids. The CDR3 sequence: CASRANNQGPEQFF. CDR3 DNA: TGTGCCAGCAGGGCCAACAATCAGGGGCCTGAGCAGTTCTTC.

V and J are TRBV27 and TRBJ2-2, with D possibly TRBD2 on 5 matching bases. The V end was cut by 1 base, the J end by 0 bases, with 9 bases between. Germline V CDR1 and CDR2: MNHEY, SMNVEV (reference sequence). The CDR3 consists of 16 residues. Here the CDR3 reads CASSLYLGANTGELFF. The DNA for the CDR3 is TGTGCCAGCAGTTTATATCTCGGGGCGAACACCGGGGAGCTGTTTTTT.

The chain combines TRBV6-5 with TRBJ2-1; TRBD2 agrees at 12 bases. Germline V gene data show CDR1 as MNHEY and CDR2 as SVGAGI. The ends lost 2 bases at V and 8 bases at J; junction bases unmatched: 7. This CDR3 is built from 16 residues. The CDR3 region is CASSYPGLAGRYEQFF. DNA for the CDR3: TGTGCCAGCAGTTACCCGGGACTAGCGGGTCGCTATGAGCAGTTCTTC.

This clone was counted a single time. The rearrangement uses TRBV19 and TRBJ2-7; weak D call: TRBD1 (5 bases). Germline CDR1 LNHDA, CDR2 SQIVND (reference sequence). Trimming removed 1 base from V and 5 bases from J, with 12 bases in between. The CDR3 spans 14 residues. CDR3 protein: CASSIGIQGNEQYF. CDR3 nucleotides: TGTGCCAGTAGTATAGGAATTCAGGGAAACGAGCAGTACTTC.

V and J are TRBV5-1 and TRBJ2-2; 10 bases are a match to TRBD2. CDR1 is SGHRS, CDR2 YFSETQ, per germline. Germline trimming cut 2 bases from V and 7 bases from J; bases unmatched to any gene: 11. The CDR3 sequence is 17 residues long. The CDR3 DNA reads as TGCGCCAGCAGCTTCGACAGCGGGGGGGCCAGTGGCGGGGAGCTGTTTTTT. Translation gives CASSFDSGGASGGELFF.

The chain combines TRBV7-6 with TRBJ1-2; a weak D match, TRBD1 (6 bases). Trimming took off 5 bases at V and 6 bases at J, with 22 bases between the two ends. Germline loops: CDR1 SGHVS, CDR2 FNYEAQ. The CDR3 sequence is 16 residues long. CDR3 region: CASSPFGGVVLDGYTF. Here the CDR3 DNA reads TGTGCCAGCAGCCCTTTTGGGGGCGTCGTTCTCGATGGCTACACCTTC.

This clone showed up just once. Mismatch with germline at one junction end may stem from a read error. The CDR3 protein is CASRLDGRSTDTQYF. In nucleotides, the CDR3 is TGCGCCAGCAGGTTGGATGGGAGAAGCACAGATACGCAGTATTTT. The V and J genes are TRBV5-1 and TRBJ2-3, with a weak D call TRBD2 (5 bases). CDR1 and CDR2 (germline): SGHRS, YFSETQ. The CDR3 length is 15 residues.

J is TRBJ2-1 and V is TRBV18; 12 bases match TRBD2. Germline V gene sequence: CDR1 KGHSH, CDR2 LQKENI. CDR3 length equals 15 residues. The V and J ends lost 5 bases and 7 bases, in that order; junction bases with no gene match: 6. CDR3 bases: TGTGCCAGCTCATATCGGACTAGCGGGGAAAATGAGCAGTTCTTC. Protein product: CASSYRTSGENEQFF.

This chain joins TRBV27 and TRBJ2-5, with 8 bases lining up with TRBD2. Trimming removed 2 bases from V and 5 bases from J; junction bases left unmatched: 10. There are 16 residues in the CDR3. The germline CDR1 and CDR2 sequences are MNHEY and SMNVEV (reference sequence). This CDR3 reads CASSLGPGRAWETQYF. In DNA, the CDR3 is TGTGCCAGCAGTTTAGGTCCCGGGAGGGCCTGGGAGACCCAGTACTTC.

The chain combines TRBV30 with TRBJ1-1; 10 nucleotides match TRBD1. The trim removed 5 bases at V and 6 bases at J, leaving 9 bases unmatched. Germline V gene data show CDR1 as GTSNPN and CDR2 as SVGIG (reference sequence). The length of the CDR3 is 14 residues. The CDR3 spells CAWAAGTGASEAFF. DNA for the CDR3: TGTGCCTGGGCGGCCGGGACAGGGGCGTCTGAAGCTTTCTTT.

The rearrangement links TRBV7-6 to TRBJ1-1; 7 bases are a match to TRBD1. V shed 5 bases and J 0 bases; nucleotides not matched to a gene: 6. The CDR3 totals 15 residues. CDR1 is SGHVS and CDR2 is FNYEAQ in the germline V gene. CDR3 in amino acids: CASSEQGQMNTEAFF. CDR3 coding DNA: TGTGCCAGCAGCGAGCAGGGACAGATGAACACTGAAGCTTTCTTT.

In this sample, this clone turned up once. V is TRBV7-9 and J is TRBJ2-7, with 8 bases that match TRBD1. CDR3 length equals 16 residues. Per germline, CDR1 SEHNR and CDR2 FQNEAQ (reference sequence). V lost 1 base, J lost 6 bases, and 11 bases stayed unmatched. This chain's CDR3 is CASSLVLGRGRFEQYF. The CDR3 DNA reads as TGTGCCAGCAGCTTAGTTTTGGGCAGGGGGCGATTCGAGCAGTACTTC.

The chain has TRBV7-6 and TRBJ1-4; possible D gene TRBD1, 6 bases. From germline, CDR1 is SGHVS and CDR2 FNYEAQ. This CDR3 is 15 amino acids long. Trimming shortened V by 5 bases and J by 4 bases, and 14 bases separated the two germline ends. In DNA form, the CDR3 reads TGTGCCAGCAGCCCCTTTCTGGACAGTAATGAAAAACTGTTTTTT. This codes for CASSPFLDSNEKLFF.

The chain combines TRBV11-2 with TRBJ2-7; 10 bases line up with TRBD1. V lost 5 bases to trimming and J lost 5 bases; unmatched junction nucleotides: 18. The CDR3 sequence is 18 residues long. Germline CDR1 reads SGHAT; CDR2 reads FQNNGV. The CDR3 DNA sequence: TGTGCCAGCAGCCCAACGGGGACAGGGGTCTCCAAAGGTGACGAGCAGTACTTC. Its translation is CASSPTGTGVSKGDEQYF.

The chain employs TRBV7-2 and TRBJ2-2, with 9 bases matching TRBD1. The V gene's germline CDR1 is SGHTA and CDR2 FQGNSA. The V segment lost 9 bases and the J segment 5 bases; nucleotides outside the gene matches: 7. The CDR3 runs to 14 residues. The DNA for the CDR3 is TGTGCCAGACAGGGGGCTTCTAGGACCGGGGAGCTGTTTTTT. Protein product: CARQGASRTGELFF.

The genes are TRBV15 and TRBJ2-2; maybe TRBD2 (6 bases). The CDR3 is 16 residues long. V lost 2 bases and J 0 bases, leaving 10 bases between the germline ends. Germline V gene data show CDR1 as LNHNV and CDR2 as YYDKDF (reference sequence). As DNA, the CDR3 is TGTGCCACCAGCAGACTGGGGGACTCGAACACCGGGGAGCTGTTTTTT. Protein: CATSRLGDSNTGELFF. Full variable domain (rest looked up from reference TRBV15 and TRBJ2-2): DAMVIQNPRYQVTQFGKPVTLSCSQTLNHNVMYWYQQKSSQAPKLLFHYYDKDFNNEADTPDNFQSRRPNTSFCFLDIRSPGLGDTAMYLCATSRLGDSNTGELFFGEGSRLTVL.

CDR3 DNA sequence: TGCGCCAGCAGCCAAGATAGCGGGGGCCGGACAGATACGCAGTATTTT. Translating it yields CASSQDSGGRTDTQYF. V gene TRBV4-1 combines with J gene TRBJ2-3; 9 nucleotides line up with TRBD2. Germline V gene lookup returns CDR1 MGHRA and CDR2 YSYEKL. V dropped 0 bases and J dropped 3; count of bases not matched to a gene: 4. The CDR3 contains 16 residues.

The chain's CDR3 is CASSYGTGVREQYF. For the CDR3, the DNA is TGTGCCAGCAGTTACGGGACAGGGGTTCGCGAGCAGTACTTC. The rearrangement uses TRBV28 and TRBJ2-7; 10 bases are shared with TRBD1. CDR1 is MDHEN and CDR2 is SYDVKM in the germline V gene. The CDR3 has 14 amino acids. J gave up 6 bases and V 4 bases, and 6 bases lay outside the gene matches.

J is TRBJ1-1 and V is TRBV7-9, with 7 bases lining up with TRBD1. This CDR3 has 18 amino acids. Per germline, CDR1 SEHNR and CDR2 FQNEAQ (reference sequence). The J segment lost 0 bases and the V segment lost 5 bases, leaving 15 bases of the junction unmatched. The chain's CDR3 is CASSRQIRPGQMNTEAFF. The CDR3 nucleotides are TGTGCCAGCAGCCGTCAGATCCGACCGGGACAGATGAACACTGAAGCTTTCTTT. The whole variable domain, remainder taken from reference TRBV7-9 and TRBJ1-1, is DTGVSQNPRHKITKRGQNVTFRCDPISEHNRLYWYRQTLGQGPEFLTYFQNEAQLEKSRLLSDRFSAERPKGSFSTLEIQRTEQGDSAMYLCASSRQIRPGQMNTEAFFGQGTRLTVV.

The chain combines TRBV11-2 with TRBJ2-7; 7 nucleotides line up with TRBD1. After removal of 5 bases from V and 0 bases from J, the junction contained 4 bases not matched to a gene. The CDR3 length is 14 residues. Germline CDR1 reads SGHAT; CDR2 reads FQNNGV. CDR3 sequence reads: CASSATGISYEQYF. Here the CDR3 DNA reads TGTGCCAGCAGCGCGACAGGGATCTCCTACGAGCAGTACTTC.

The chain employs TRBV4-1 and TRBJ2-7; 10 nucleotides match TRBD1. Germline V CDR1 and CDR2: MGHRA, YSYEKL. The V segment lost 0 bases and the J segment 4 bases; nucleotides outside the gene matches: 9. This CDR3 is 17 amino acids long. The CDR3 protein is CASSQDLAGQGFYEQYF. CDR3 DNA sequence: TGCGCCAGCAGCCAAGATTTGGCGGGACAGGGGTTTTACGAGCAGTACTTC.

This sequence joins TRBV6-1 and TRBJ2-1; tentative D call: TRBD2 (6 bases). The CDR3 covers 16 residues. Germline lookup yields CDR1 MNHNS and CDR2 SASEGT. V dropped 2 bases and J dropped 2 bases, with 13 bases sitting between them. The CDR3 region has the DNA TGTGCCAGCAGTGAATATGGCGGGGACCCCTACAATGAGCAGTTCTTC. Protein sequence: CASSEYGGDPYNEQFF.

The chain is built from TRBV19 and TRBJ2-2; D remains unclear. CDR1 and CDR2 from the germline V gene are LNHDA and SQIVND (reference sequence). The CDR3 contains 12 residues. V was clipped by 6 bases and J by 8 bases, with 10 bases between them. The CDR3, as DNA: TGTGCCAGTAGCCAACTCGTGGGGGAGCTGTTTTTT. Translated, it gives CASSQLVGELFF.

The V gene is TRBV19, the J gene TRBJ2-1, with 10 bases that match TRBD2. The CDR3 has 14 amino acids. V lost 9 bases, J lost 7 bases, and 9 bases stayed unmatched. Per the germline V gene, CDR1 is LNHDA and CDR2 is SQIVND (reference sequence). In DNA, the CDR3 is TGTGCCAGCAGACCTAGCGGGAGTCTAAATGAGCAGTTCTTC. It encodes CASRPSGSLNEQFF.

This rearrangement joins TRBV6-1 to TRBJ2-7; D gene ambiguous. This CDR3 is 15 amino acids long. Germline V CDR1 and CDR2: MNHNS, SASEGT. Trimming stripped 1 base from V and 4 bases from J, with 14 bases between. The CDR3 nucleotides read TGTGCCAGCAGTGAAGGTCAGGCCCTACGGTACGAGCAGTACTTC. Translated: CASSEGQALRYEQYF.

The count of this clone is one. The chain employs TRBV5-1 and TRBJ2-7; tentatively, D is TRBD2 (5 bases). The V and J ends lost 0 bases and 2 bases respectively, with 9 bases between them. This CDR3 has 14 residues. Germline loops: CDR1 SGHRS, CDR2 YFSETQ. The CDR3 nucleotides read TGCGCCAGCAGCTTGGCGGACTTAACCTACGAGCAGTACTTC. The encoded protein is CASSLADLTYEQYF.

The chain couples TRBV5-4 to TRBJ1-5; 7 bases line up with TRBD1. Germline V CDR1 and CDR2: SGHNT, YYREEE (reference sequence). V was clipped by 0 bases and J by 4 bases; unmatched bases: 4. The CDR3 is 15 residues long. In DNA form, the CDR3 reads TGTGCCAGCAGCTTGGGAGGGGGCCCGAATCAGCCCCAGCATTTT. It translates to CASSLGGGPNQPQHF.

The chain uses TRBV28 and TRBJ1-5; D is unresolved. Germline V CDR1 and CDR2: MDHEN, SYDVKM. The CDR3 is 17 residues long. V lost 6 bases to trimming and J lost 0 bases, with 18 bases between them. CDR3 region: CASRQNLQSYSNQPQHF. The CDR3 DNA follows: TGTGCCAGCAGACAAAACCTACAGAGCTATAGCAATCAGCCCCAGCATTTT. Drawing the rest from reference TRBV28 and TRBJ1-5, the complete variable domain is DVKVTQSSRYLVKRTGEKVFLECVQDMDHENMFWYRQDPGLGLRLIYFSYDVKMKEKGDIPEGYSVSREKKERFSLILESASTNQTSMYLCASRQNLQSYSNQPQHFGDGTRLSIL.

CDR3 residues: CASSTETSGVDNEQFF. The DNA of the CDR3 is TGTGCCAGCAGCACTGAGACTAGCGGAGTTGACAATGAGCAGTTCTTC. The chain recombines TRBV11-2 with TRBJ2-1; 9 nucleotides align to TRBD2. Germline trimming cut 5 bases from V and 5 bases from J; bases unmatched to any gene: 10. The CDR3 is 16 residues long. Germline values: CDR1 SGHAT, CDR2 FQNNGV.

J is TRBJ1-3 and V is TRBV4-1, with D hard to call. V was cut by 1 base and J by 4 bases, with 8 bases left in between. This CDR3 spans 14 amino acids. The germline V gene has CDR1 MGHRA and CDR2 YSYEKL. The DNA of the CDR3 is TGCGCCAGCAGCCAAGTCGGTCCCGGAAACACCATATATTTT. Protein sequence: CASSQVGPGNTIYF.

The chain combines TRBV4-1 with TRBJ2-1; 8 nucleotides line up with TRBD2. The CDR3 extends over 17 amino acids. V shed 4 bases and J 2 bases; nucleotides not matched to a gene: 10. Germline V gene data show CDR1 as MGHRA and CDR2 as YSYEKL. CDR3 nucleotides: TGCGCCAGCAGCCCGAAGGACGCGACTAGCGCCTACAATGAGCAGTTCTTC. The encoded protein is CASSPKDATSAYNEQFF.